The source of this T cell receptor (beta chain) is a study of blood T cell repertoires in COVID-19 (TCRdb year 2020). Regarding the research as a whole: Samples covering the acute and convalescent phases of COVID-19 were provided by collaborators in the United States, Italy and Spain. The prospective study material was composed of cDNA or gDNA derived from T cells, B-cell-depleted T cells, or PBMCs. Subjects who had been exposed to COVID-19, were actively infected with it, or had recovered from it provided the deeply sampled blood TCRbeta repertoires that made up the dataset. The repertoires were made available in a free public database intended to serve as a resource for research on the immune response to SARS-CoV-2. The samples were drawn from two sources: the first 160 participants of the ongoing ImmuneRACE study, and 950 to 1,500 subjects contributed by 6 global collaborators. Sample metadata almost always included a de-identified subject ID, COVID-19 status, age in years and sex. Where HLA class I and class II types were available, the types were taken from metadata supplied by the sample provider, not from assay-based typing. What the authors observed across the whole study: The quantity of clinical and demographic metadata differed by source and by participant and was supplied without curation.

Comments on this clone: Which antigen it targets is not known. The record has no base qualities; no much larger clone is one base away.

TCRbeta CDR3 regions were amplified from genomic DNA by means of the immunoSEQ Assay, a bias-controlled multiplex PCR. In the original analysis: Within the assay, amplification of reference gene primers was used to estimate how many nucleated cells each sample contained. To quantify the absolute abundance of each unique TCRbeta CDR3 rearrangement, sequence reads were collapsed and filtered. Productive Simpson clonality was computed per sample as the square root of Simpson's diversity index over productive rearrangements. TCRdb stores this immuneACCESS table with in-frame sequences only. Part of the clones is absent; in the studies checked, under half of the shortfall reflects unresolved V genes, and no reason is known for the rest. The V and J calls and clone size are taken from that table; D and trimming were inferred from the DNA. A total of roughly 150,000 clones appear in this sample, under 90% of them only once. The top ten hold about 11% of the sample.

Collaborating institutions collected whole blood in K2EDTA tubes following their own protocols. For TCRbeta analysis, collaborator samples were shipped as frozen whole blood, as isolated PBMCs, or as DNA extracted from either sample type. Sequences SGHRS (CDR1) and YFSETQ (CDR2) are obtained from the germline V gene. The CDR3 spans 13 residues, from the cysteine through the phenylalanine. Of all the DNA, just the CDR3 is kept, 39 bases in frame from base 1. V is pruned by 4 bases and J by 3 bases, leaving 2 bases of the junction without a gene match. The chain uses TRBV5-1 and TRBJ1-2; the central 8 bases match TRBD1. Sequencing was performed on peripheral blood. The origin of this receptor is a woman older than 75 with active or convalescent COVID-19. The CDR3 protein is CASSLDRDYGYTF. The nucleotide sequence reads as follows: TGCGCCAGCAGCCTGGACAGGGACTATGGCTACACCTTC.